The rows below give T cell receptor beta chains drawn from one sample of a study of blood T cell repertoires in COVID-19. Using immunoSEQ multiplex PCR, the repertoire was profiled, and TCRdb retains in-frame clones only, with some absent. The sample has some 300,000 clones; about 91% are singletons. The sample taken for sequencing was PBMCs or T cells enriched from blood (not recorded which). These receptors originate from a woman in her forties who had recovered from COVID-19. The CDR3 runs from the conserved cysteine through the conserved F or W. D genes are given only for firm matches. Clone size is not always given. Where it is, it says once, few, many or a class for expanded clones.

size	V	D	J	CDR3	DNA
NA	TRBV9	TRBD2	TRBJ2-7	CASSGLAGTYEQYF	TGTGCCAGCAGCGGGCTAGCGGGGACTTACGAGCAGTACTTC
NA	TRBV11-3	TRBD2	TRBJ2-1	CASSLRTSEKHNEQFF	TGTGCCAGCAGCTTAAGGACTAGCGAGAAACACAATGAGCAGTTCTTC
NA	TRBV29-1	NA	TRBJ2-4	CSVEDRGPANIQYF	TGCAGCGTTGAAGACAGGGGCCCCGCGAACATTCAGTACTTC
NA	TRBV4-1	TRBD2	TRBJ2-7	CASSSSGGVHEQYF	TGCGCCAGCAGTTCTAGCGGGGGGGTCCACGAGCAGTACTTC
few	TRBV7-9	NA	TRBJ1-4	CASSAAGKSSEKLFF	TGTGCCAGCAGCGCAGCAGGGAAGTCAAGTGAAAAACTGTTTTTT
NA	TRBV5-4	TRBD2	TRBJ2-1	CASSLTPGTSLLEQFF	TGTGCCAGCAGCTTGACACCCGGGACTAGCTTATTGGAGCAGTTCTTC
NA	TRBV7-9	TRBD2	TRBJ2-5	CASSAMGLRETQYF	TGTGCCAGCAGCGCGATGGGACTACGAGAGACCCAGTACTTC
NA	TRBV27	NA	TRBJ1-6	CASSFRTVSSPLHF	TGTGCCAGCAGTTTTAGGACAGTATCCTCACCCCTCCACTTT
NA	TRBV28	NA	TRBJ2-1	CASSFPQGGYYEQFF	TGTGCCAGCAGTTTCCCACAGGGTGGGTACTATGAGCAGTTCTTC
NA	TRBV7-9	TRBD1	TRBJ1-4	CASSPGTGISEKLFF	TGTGCCAGCAGCCCCGGGACAGGTATCAGTGAAAAACTGTTTTTT
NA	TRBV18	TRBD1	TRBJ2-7	CASSRQGSSYEQYF	TGTGCCAGCTCGAGACAGGGTAGCTCCTACGAGCAGTACTTC
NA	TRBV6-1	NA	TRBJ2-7	CASSDPTYEQYF	TGTGCCAGCAGTGACCCCACCTACGAGCAGTACTTC
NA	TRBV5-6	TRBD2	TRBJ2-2	CASSLAGLAGRRTGELFF	TGTGCCAGCAGCTTGGCCGGCCTAGCGGGGAGGCGCACCGGGGAGCTGTTTTTT
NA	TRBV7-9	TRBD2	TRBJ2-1	CASSSGGGNRYNEQFF	TGTGCCAGCAGCTCCGGGGGGGGCAACAGGTACAATGAGCAGTTCTTC
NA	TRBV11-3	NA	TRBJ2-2	CASSLGLLALRTGELFF	TGTGCCAGCAGCTTAGGGCTACTAGCCCTAAGGACCGGGGAGCTGTTTTTT
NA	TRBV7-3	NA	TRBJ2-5	CASSLTVGSEETQYF	TGTGCCAGCAGCTTAACTGTCGGGTCGGAAGAGACCCAGTACTTC
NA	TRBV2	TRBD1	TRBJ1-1	CASTSDRDTEAFF	TGTGCCAGCACCTCAGACAGGGACACTGAAGCTTTCTTT
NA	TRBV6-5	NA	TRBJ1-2	CASSLLGYTF	TGTGCCAGCAGCCTCCTTGGCTACACCTTC
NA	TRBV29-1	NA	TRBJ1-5	CSVKESDDQPQHF	TGCAGCGTTAAAGAGAGCGACGATCAGCCCCAGCATTTT
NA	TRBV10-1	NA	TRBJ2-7	CASSEDSGEQYF	TGCGCCAGCAGTGAGGACAGTGGCGAGCAGTACTTC
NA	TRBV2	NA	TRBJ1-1	CASSEGTGGVFKAFF	TGTGCCAGCAGTGAAGGGACGGGGGGCGTTTTCAAAGCTTTCTTT
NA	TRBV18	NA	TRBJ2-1	CASSPPSRAGYNEQFF	TGTGCCAGCTCACCACCTAGCAGGGCCGGGTACAATGAGCAGTTCTTC
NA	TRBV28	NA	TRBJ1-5	CASSSPGNQPQHF	TGTGCCAGCAGTTCCCCGGGTAATCAGCCCCAGCATTTT
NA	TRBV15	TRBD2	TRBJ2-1	CATSRDLAGLLGEQFF	TGTGCCACCAGCAGAGACTTAGCGGGACTGCTGGGTGAGCAGTTCTTC
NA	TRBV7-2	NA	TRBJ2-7	CASSLRFQGEDEQYF	TGTGCCAGCAGCTTAAGGTTTCAGGGGGAGGACGAGCAGTACTTC
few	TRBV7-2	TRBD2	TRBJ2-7	CASSFTSGMGEQYF	TGTGCCAGCAGCTTTACTAGCGGGATGGGAGAGCAGTACTTC
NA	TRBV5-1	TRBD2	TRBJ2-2	CASSLARLAGTGELFF	TGCGCCAGCAGCTTGGCGCGGCTAGCGGGGACCGGGGAGCTGTTTTTT
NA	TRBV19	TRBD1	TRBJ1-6	CASSIRQGSSSYNSPLHF	TGTGCCAGTAGTATTCGACAGGGTTCAAGCTCCTATAATTCACCCCTCCACTTT
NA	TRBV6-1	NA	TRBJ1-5	CASSGEGRLGGNQPQHF	TGTGCCAGCAGTGGGGAGGGGCGCTTAGGGGGCAATCAGCCCCAGCATTTT
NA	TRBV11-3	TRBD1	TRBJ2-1	CASSRPGQGIWQYNEQFF	TGTGCCAGCAGCCGACCGGGACAGGGAATCTGGCAATACAATGAGCAGTTCTTC
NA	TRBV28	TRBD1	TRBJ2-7	CASSLRLGTGLEDEQYF	TGTGCCAGCAGTTTAAGGCTGGGGACAGGGCTAGAGGACGAGCAGTACTTC
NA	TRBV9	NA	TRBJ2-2	CASSALTTGELFF	TGTGCCAGCAGCGCCCTAACGACCGGGGAGCTGTTTTTT
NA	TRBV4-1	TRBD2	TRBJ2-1	CASSQDWTSGYNEQFF	TGCGCCAGCAGCCAAGATTGGACTAGCGGGTACAATGAGCAGTTCTTC
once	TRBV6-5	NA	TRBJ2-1	CASSRGLSYNEQFF	TGTGCCAGCAGTAGGGGTCTCTCCTACAATGAGCAGTTCTTC
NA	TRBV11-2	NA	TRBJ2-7	CASSFGGVSYEQYF	TGTGCCAGCAGCTTCGGAGGGGTAAGCTACGAGCAGTACTTC
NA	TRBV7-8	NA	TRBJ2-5	CASSTGTTREETQYF	TGTGCCAGCAGCACAGGGACGACCAGGGAAGAGACCCAGTACTTC
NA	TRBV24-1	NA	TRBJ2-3	CATSKRSTDTQYF	TGTGCCACCTCCAAGCGGAGCACAGATACGCAGTATTTT
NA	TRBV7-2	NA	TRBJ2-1	CASSLVLGPYNEQFF	TGTGCCAGCAGCCTGGTCTTGGGGCCCTACAATGAGCAGTTCTTC
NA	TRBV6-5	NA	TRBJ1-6	CASRRSLEGNSPLHF	TGTGCCAGCAGACGGTCCTTGGAGGGCAATTCACCCCTCCACTTT
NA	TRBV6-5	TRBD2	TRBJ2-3	CASSYLREGNTQYF	TGTGCCAGCAGTTATTTGCGGGAGGGGAATACGCAGTATTTT